The clone carrying this T cell receptor beta chain was seen at least ten times. What it binds is unknown. The entry originates in a study of graft-versus-host responses after intestinal transplantation. Study context: Every transplant recipient was induced with anti-thymocyte globulin, then maintained on tacrolimus and steroids for 2 to 4 years.

Study-level results: Ileal or blood samples showed some GvH clones first, and such clones were also found in recipient marrow. Early post-transplant HvG declines showed an association with peak circulating GvH clone levels.

Here immunoSEQ multiplex PCR was the method, and the copy in TCRdb shows in-frame clones only, minus some. This table has some 76,000 clones, around 87% appearing once. The CDR3 has 15 residues. Losses at the gene ends were 4 bases for V and 4 bases for J; bases not matched to a gene: 2. Germline loops: CDR1 MNHNS, CDR2 SASEGT. Sequencing used unstimulated CD8+ T cells sorted from spleen or lymph node cells, obtained before transplant. This sequence originates from a human donor who was the organ donor for an intestinal transplant. The V and J genes are TRBV6-1 and TRBJ2-5, with TRBD2 matching over 14 bases. The CDR3 spells CASSGLAGGPETQYF. The CDR3 nucleotides read TGTGCCAGCAGTGGACTAGCGGGGGGGCCAGAGACCCAGTACTTC.